This T cell receptor (beta chain) was recorded in a study of blood T cell repertoires in COVID-19. For the study at large: Whether acute or convalescent, the COVID-19 samples came from the United States, Italy and Spain.

TCRdb keeps only in-frame clones here, not all; method: immunoSEQ multiplex PCR. This sample has tens of thousands of clones; 75% to 90% occur once, and the top ten carry 5.8%. The CDR3 consists of 13 residues. CDR1 and CDR2 (germline): MNHEY, SVGEGT. The germline V and J ends were trimmed by 3 bases and 8 bases, with 13 bases remaining between them. Sequenced: peripheral blood. This chain uses TRBV6-2 or TRBV6-3 with TRBJ1-2; no reliable D call. The sequence derives from a man aged 50 or older with active COVID-19. The chain's CDR3 is CASSYSYLRGYTF. The CDR3 bases are TGTGCCAGCAGTTATTCTTACCTGCGAGGCTACACCTTC.